The 4 T cell receptor beta chains in this list originate from one sample, sequenced in a study of CD8 T cells in Susac syndrome. Random hexamers were used to reverse transcribe the RNA input (about 0.45 to 1 ug). TCRdb analysed the immunoSEQ multiplex PCR reads with MiXCR anew, one entry per CDR3 protein. The repertoire holds approximately 260,000 distinct CDR3 sequences, with about 96% as singletons. The sequenced material came from CD4+ T cells from PBMCs. The source of these receptors is a human donor with Susac syndrome.

The chain has TRBV29-1 and TRBJ2-5; no reliable D call. Germline V CDR1 and CDR2: SQVTM, ANQGSEA. CDR3 size: 11 residues. V lost 6 bases to trimming and J lost 2 bases, with 7 bases between them. The CDR3 loop is CSVKNQETQYF. CDR3 in DNA: TGCAGCGTAAAGAATCAAGAGACCCAGTACTTC.

The chain has TRBV20-1 and TRBJ2-7; TRBD2 aligns across 7 bases. From germline, CDR1 is DFQATT and CDR2 SNEGSKA (reference sequence). J was trimmed by 4 bases and V by 0 bases; bases with no gene match: 6. This CDR3 is 14 amino acids long. The CDR3 coding sequence is TGCAGTGCTAGAGATGGGGGGGTCTTGTACGAGCAGTACTTC. Protein product: CSARDGGVLYEQYF.

The chain combines TRBV20-1 with TRBJ1-1; D gene uncertain. V lost 6 bases and J lost 0, with 11 bases in between. The CDR3 length is 13 residues. Per the germline V gene, CDR1 is DFQATT and CDR2 is SNEGSKA (reference sequence). The CDR3 loop reads CSAPGVMNTEAFF. The CDR3, as DNA: TGCAGTGCCCCGGGAGTCATGAACACTGAAGCTTTCTTT.

The chain has TRBV19 and TRBJ2-3; 8 bases match TRBD2. Germline V gives CDR1 LNHDA, CDR2 SQIVND (reference sequence). The V segment lost 1 base and the J segment 1 base; nucleotides outside the gene matches: 4. The CDR3 has 16 amino acids. The CDR3 DNA reads as TGTGCCAGTAGTATAGTCGAGACTAGCGGCACAGATACGCAGTATTTT. Residues: CASSIVETSGTDTQYF.